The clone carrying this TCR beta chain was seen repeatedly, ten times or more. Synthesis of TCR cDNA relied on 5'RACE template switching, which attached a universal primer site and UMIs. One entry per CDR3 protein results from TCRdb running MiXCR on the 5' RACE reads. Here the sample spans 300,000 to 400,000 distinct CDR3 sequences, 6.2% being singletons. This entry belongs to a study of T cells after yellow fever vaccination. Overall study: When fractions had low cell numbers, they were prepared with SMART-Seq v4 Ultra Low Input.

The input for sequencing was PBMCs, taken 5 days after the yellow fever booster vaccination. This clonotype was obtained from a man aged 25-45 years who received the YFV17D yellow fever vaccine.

CDR3 protein: CASSLVRESRNEQFF. The CDR3 nucleotides read TGCGCCAGCAGCTTGGTCCGGGAGAGTCGCAATGAGCAGTTCTTC. This chain links TRBV5-1 with TRBJ2-1; maybe TRBD2 (6 bases). The CDR3 has 15 residues. The germline gives CDR1 SGHRS, CDR2 YFSETQ. The V and J ends lost 0 bases and 6 bases respectively, with 13 bases between them.